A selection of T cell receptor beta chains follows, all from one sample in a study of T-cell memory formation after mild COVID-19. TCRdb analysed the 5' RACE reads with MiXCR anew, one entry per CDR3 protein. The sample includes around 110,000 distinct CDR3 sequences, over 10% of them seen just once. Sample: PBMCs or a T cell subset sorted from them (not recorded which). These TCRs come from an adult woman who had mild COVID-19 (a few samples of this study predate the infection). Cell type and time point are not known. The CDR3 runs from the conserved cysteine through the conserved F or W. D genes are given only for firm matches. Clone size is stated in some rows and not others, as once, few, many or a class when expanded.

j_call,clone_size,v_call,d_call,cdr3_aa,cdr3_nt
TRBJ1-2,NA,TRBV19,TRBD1,CASSILPGTGPANYGYTF,TGTGCCAGTAGTATACTTCCCGGGACAGGACCAGCTAACTATGGCTACACCTTC
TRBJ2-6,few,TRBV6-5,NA,CASSYGVSGANVLTF,TGTGCCAGCAGTTACGGGGTGTCTGGGGCCAACGTCCTGACTTTC
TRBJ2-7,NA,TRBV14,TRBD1,CASSQEGRGYEQYF,TGTGCCAGCAGCCAAGAAGGCAGGGGGTACGAGCAGTACTTC
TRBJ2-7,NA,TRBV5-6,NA,CASSLEPGREQYF,TGTGCCAGCAGCTTGGAACCAGGAAGGGAGCAGTACTTC
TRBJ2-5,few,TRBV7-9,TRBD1,CASSLAPWDRGSQETQYF,TGTGCCAGCAGCTTAGCCCCTTGGGACAGGGGTTCCCAAGAGACCCAGTACTTC
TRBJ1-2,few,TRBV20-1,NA,CSADGDTPYGYTF,TGCAGTGCTGACGGGGATACGCCTTATGGCTACACCTTC
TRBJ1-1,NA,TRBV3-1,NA,CASSQGRDTEAFF,TGTGCCAGCAGCCAAGGGCGGGACACTGAAGCTTTCTTT
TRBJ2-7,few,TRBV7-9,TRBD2,CASSLAEPRTAGDYEQYF,TGTGCCAGCAGCTTAGCCGAACCCAGGACCGCGGGGGACTACGAGCAGTACTTC
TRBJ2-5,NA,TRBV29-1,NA,CSVRQETQYF,TGCAGCGTCCGTCAAGAGACCCAGTACTTC
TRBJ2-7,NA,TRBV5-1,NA,CASSLTGPYEQYF,TGCGCCAGCAGCTTGACAGGGCCCTACGAGCAGTACTTC
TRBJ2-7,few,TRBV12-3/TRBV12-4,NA,CASSLERFSYEQYF,TGTGCCAGCAGTTTAGAGAGATTTTCCTACGAGCAGTACTTC
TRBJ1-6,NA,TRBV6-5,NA,CASTISLESPLHF,TGTGCCAGCACCATCTCCTTGGAGTCACCCCTCCACTTT
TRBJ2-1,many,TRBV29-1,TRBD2,CSAGTSGYNEQFF,TGCAGCGCCGGGACTAGCGGTTACAATGAGCAGTTCTTC
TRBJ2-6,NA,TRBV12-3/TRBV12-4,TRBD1,CASRSDRGAGANVLTF,TGTGCCAGCAGATCGGACAGGGGGGCTGGGGCCAACGTCCTGACTTTC
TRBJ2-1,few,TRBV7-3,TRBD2,CASSLTSQYEQFF,TGTGCCAGCAGCTTGACTAGCCAGTACGAGCAGTTCTTC
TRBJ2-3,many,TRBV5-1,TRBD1,CASSAGQGSFGGPDTQYF,TGCGCCAGCAGCGCGGGACAGGGTTCTTTTGGTGGCCCAGATACGCAGTATTTT
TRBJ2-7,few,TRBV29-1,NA,CSVFAGAYEQYF,TGCAGCGTCTTCGCTGGAGCTTACGAGCAGTACTTC
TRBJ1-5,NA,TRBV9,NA,CASSAGGGSNQPQHF,TGTGCCAGCAGCGCCGGCGGGGGAAGCAATCAGCCCCAGCATTTT
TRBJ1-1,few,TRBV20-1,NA,CSARDMDSNTEAFF,TGCAGTGCTAGAGATATGGATTCGAACACTGAAGCTTTCTTT
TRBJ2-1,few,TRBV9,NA,CASSAASRAYNEQFF,TGTGCCAGCAGCGCCGCTAGCAGGGCCTACAATGAGCAGTTCTTC
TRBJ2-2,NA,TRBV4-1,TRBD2,CASSQDREGLTSGRENTGELFF,TGCGCCAGCAGCCAAGATAGAGAGGGCCTAACTAGCGGGAGGGAGAACACCGGGGAGCTGTTTTTT
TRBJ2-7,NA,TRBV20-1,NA,CSASLPEGGYEQYF,TGCAGTGCTAGCCTTCCCGAGGGGGGGTACGAGCAGTACTTC
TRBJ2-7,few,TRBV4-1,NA,CASSAKQAYEQYF,TGCGCCAGCAGCGCGAAACAGGCCTACGAGCAGTACTTC
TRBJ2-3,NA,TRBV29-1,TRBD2,CSAVGLAVFTDTQYF,TGCAGCGCTGTCGGACTAGCGGTATTCACAGATACGCAGTATTTT
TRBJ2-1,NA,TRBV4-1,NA,CASSQDSWAGNEQFF,TGCGCCAGCAGCCAAGATTCCTGGGCGGGGAATGAGCAGTTCTTC
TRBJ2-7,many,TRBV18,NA,CASSPEGYEQYF,TGTGCCAGCTCTCCCGAAGGTTACGAGCAGTACTTC
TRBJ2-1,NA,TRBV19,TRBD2,CASSWLAGFNEQFF,TGTGCCAGTAGCTGGCTAGCGGGATTCAATGAGCAGTTCTTC